This TCR beta chain was sequenced during a study of T-cell memory formation after mild COVID-19. Study results and limitations: Specificity for SARS-CoV-2 was not confirmed among the second-wave clones peaking on day 37.

5'RACE with constant-segment primers built TCRalpha and TCRbeta cDNA libraries with UMIs. TCRdb analysed the 5' RACE reads with MiXCR anew, one entry per CDR3 protein. The sample includes about 30,000 distinct CDR3 sequences, roughly 12% seen only once; the top ten take about 15%. Trimming removed 1 base from V and 5 bases from J, with 10 bases in between. Germline V gives CDR1 LGHDT, CDR2 YNNKEL (reference sequence). CDR3 size: 14 residues. At least ten counts were recorded for this clonotype. The antigen remains undetermined. V usage is TRBV3-1 and J usage is TRBJ2-3; D call uncertain. The sequence was obtained from an adult woman who had mild COVID-19 (a few samples of this study predate the infection). Cell type and time point are not known. The specimen sequenced was PBMCs or a T cell subset sorted from them (not recorded which). The CDR3, as DNA: TGTGCCAGCAGCCAAGCTCTATCCGGAGATACGCAGTATTTT. Encoded protein: CASSQALSGDTQYF.